The 5 T cell receptor beta chains below come from one sample, sequenced in a study of blood T cells in healthy people across ages. Combining a sample-barcoded 5' primer with a J-beta primer mix, a second PCR ran for about 7 to 11 cycles. From the 5' RACE reads, TCRdb called clonotypes with MiXCR, one entry per CDR3 protein. The table shows about 1.1 million distinct CDR3 sequences, with under 40% occurring only once. The sequenced material came from blood. Receptors were obtained from a man aged 18-30 years in good health.

This clonotype was counted between two and nine times. The chain combines TRBV4-1 with TRBJ2-1; D is unclear. Per the germline V gene, CDR1 is MGHRA and CDR2 is YSYEKL. V lost 2 bases and J lost 6, with 11 bases in between. There are 14 residues in the CDR3. This chain's CDR3 is CASSQPPRVNEQFF. The CDR3 bases are TGCGCCAGCAGCCAACCCCCAAGGGTCAATGAGCAGTTCTTC.

This clonotype was counted between two and nine times. CDR3 in amino acids: CSASRAGALNEQFF. CDR3 DNA sequence: TGCAGTGCTAGTAGAGCGGGGGCCCTCAATGAGCAGTTCTTC. The genes are TRBV20-1 and TRBJ2-1; 8 nucleotides line up with TRBD2. The germline V gene has CDR1 DFQATT and CDR2 SNEGSKA (reference sequence). This CDR3 region has 14 residues. Losses at the gene ends were 3 bases for V and 6 bases for J; bases not matched to a gene: 7.

A word on this clonotype: One junction end does not reproduce the germline sequence, and a read error may be involved. The chain uses TRBV2 and TRBJ1-1; D gene ambiguous. CDR1 is SNHLY and CDR2 is FYNNEI in the germline V gene. The CDR3 is made up of 14 amino acids. CDR3 sequence (DNA): TGTGCCAGCGGTGAAGCGGCGACGACCACTGAAGCTTTCTTT. Translated: CASGEAATTTEAFF.

This CDR3 is CASSSSGGEQFF. CDR3 nucleotide sequence: TGTGCCAGCAGTTCATCGGGGGGTGAGCAGTTCTTC. The chain combines TRBV12-3 or TRBV12-4 with TRBJ2-1; 7 nucleotides align to TRBD2. Losses at the gene ends were 4 bases for V and 9 bases for J; bases not matched to a gene: 3. The CDR3 runs to 12 residues.

The CDR3 region has the DNA TGTGCCAGCAGTTTTTGGACTAGCGGGGGTATAGATACGCAGTATTTT. Amino acids: CASSFWTSGGIDTQYF. The J gene is TRBJ2-3, the V gene TRBV27, with 13 bases lining up with TRBD2. Germline V gene sequence: CDR1 MNHEY, CDR2 SMNVEV (reference sequence). CDR3 size: 16 residues. Losses at the gene ends were 3 bases for V and 5 bases for J; bases not matched to a gene: 5.